The entry below describes one T cell receptor (beta chain). Its antigen is not known. Trimming took 5 bases from V and 7 from J, leaving 18 bases between them. The CDR3 is 14 amino acids. Germline loops: CDR1 MNHEY, CDR2 SMNVEV (reference sequence). Method: immunoSEQ multiplex PCR; TCRdb's copy keeps in-frame clones and lacks some. This table holds about 100,000 clones, under 95% found once. The sample comes from a study of siplizumab effects on memory and regulatory T cells. Study-wide points: For mappable alloreactive CD4+ clones, the mean Treg-derived fraction was approximately 70% with siplizumab and 25% to 30% in controls. Unstimulated subset assignment was obtained for only a minor fraction of alloreactive clones. Siplizumab produced a significant drop in alloreactive sequences attributable to unstimulated CD4+ memory cells. The naive T cell population seemed more diverse than memory cells and seemed a major contributor to the alloresponse.

The sequence derives from a human donor in good health. Material for sequencing was Tregs sorted from blood. J is TRBJ2-7 and V is TRBV27; TRBD2 might be the D (6 bases). CDR3 sequence: CASSRGTIPGEQYF. The CDR3 coding sequence is TGTGCCAGCAGTCGCGGGACCATTCCGGGGGAGCAGTACTTC.